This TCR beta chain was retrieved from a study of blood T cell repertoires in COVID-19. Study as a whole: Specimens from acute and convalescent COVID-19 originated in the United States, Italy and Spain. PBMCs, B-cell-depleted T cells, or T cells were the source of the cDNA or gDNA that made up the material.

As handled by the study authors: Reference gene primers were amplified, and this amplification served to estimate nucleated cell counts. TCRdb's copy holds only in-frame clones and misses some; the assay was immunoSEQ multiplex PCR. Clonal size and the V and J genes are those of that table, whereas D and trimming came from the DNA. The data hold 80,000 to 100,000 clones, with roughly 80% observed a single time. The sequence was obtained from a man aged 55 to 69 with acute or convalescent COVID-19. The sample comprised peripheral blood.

The CDR3: CASSVGQTSSYEQYF. CDR3 coding DNA: TGTGCCAGCAGCGTAGGACAGACAAGCTCCTACGAGCAGTACTTC. The V call is TRBV9, the J call TRBJ2-7; TRBD1 is a possible D gene (5 bases). The CDR3 is 15 residues long. The germline gives CDR1 SGDLS, CDR2 YYNGEE. Trimming took off 0 bases at V and 0 bases at J, with 10 bases between the two ends.